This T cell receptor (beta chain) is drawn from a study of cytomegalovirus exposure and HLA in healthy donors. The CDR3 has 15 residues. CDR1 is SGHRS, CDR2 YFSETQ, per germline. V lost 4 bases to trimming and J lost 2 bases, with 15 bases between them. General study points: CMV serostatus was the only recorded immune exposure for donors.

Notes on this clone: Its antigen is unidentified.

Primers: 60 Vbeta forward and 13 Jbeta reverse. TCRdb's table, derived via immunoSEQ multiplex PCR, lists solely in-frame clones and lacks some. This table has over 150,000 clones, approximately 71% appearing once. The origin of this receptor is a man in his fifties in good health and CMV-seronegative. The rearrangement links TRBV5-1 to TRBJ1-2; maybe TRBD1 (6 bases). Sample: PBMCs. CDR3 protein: CASSPTGLSNYGYTF. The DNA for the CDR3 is TGCGCCAGCAGCCCGACAGGCTTATCCAACTATGGCTACACCTTC.